The 20 T cell receptor beta chains given below trace back to one sample, sequenced in a study of radiation and T cells in renal cell carcinoma. The sample's treatment: treatment-naive control, cytoreductive nephrectomy. The data were produced by immunoSEQ multiplex PCR, yet TCRdb's version contains in-frame clones alone and is incomplete. The data contain 9,000 or so clones, over 60% of them singletons. The sample was tumor tissue, taken from a patient whose treatment was nephrectomy without radiotherapy. The receptors come from a man aged 60 to 75 with renal cell carcinoma.

The V gene is TRBV30, the J gene TRBJ1-1, with unresolved D. The CDR3 is 14 residues long. Germline V gene data show CDR1 as GTSNPN and CDR2 as SVGIG (reference sequence). V lost 3 bases, J lost 4 bases, and 15 bases lay in between. The CDR3 coding sequence is TGTGCCTGGAGCCCAGGCGGAATAGGCACTGAAGCTTTCTTT. Translation gives CAWSPGGIGTEAFF.

The J gene is TRBJ2-7, the V gene TRBV28; 10 bases match TRBD2. Germline V gene data show CDR1 as MDHEN and CDR2 as SYDVKM. V was clipped by 6 bases and J by 7 bases; unmatched bases: 12. The CDR3 is made up of 15 amino acids. The CDR3 sequence is CASSPRLAGQGEQYF. The CDR3, as DNA: TGTGCCAGCAGCCCGCGACTAGCGGGCCAAGGGGAGCAGTACTTC.

This chain joins TRBV6-4 and TRBJ2-3; 10 bases are shared with TRBD1. The CDR3 loop spans 14 amino acids. The V gene end was trimmed by 6 bases and the J gene end by 6 bases; junction bases not matched to a gene: 6. Germline V CDR1 and CDR2: MRHNA, SNTAGT. CDR3 region: CASSDRGLGDTQYF. The CDR3 nucleotides are TGTGCCAGCAGCGACAGGGGGCTTGGGGATACGCAGTATTTT.

Points on this clone: One end of the junction is discordant with germline, which a read error may explain. The chain carries TRBV11-1 and TRBJ2-7; D possibly uses TRBD1 or TRBD2 (5 bases each). Per germline, CDR1 SGHAT and CDR2 FQDESV (reference sequence). This CDR3 comprises 13 residues. CDR3 region: CASSSSPRDRVSF. The CDR3 DNA reads as TGTGCCAGCAGCTCCTCCCCCCGGGACCGTGTATCCTTC.

The V call is TRBV6-5, the J call TRBJ2-2; the D is unclear. The V end lost 0 bases, the J end lost 5 bases, and 1 base lay between the germline ends. The CDR3 is 12 residues long. CDR1 is MNHEY and CDR2 is SVGAGI in the germline V gene. CDR3 in amino acids: CASSYSTGELFF. The DNA for the CDR3 is TGTGCCAGCAGTTACTCGACCGGGGAGCTGTTTTTT.

This clone was counted once. The chain recombines TRBV7-9 with TRBJ2-2; D may be TRBD1 (5 bases). The CDR3 is 15 amino acids. Looked up from germline, CDR1 is SEHNR and CDR2 is FQNEAQ (reference sequence). V was cut by 2 bases and J by 6 bases, with 13 bases left in between. The CDR3 spells CASSLFDRVPGELFF. The CDR3 DNA sequence: TGTGCCAGCAGCTTATTCGACAGAGTCCCCGGGGAGCTGTTTTTT.

The chain employs TRBV5-1 and TRBJ1-4; 9 nucleotides align to TRBD1. Losses at the gene ends were 2 bases for V and 2 bases for J; bases not matched to a gene: 10. CDR3 length: 18 amino acids. Per the germline V gene, CDR1 is SGHRS and CDR2 is YFSETQ. CDR3 bases: TGCGCCAGCAGCTTATCGGGACAGGGAGGGGCGACTAATGAAAAACTGTTTTTT. As protein: CASSLSGQGGATNEKLFF.

V usage is TRBV28 and J usage is TRBJ1-5, with 10 nucleotides matching TRBD1. J was trimmed by 4 bases and V by 6 bases; bases with no gene match: 9. The CDR3 runs to 16 residues. Germline lookup yields CDR1 MDHEN and CDR2 SYDVKM. The CDR3 DNA reads TGTGCCAGCAGCTTCCGGGACAGGGGAGGAAATCAGCCCCAGCATTTT. Translation: CASSFRDRGGNQPQHF.

This sequence joins TRBV23-1 and TRBJ2-3, with TRBD1 matching 9 bases. TRBV23-1 is sorted into the ORF group, with uncertain function. This CDR3 spans 15 amino acids. J gave up 3 bases and V 9 bases, and 10 bases lay outside the gene matches. CDR3 DNA: TGCGCCAGGAATCGGAACAGGGGGCTAACAGATACGCAGTATTTT. It translates to CARNRNRGLTDTQYF.

This clone was picked up a small number of times. J is TRBJ2-5 and V is TRBV4-2; D unresolved. V was cut by 5 bases and J by 4 bases, with 20 bases left in between. This CDR3 is built from 16 residues. The V gene's germline CDR1 is LGHNA and CDR2 YNFKEQ. The CDR3 DNA follows: TGTGCCAGCAGCACTGGTCTCAAGGGCTCGGGAGAGACCCAGTACTTC. Its translation is CASSTGLKGSGETQYF.

The chain couples TRBV28 to TRBJ1-5, with 9 bases lining up with TRBD1. From germline, CDR1 is MDHEN and CDR2 SYDVKM. CDR3 size: 16 residues. The V segment lost 7 bases and the J segment 5 bases; nucleotides outside the gene matches: 12. CDR3 sequence (DNA): TGTGCCAGCAACACGCCCGGACAGGGGAAGGATCAGCCCCAGCATTTT. Protein product: CASNTPGQGKDQPQHF.

This clone was seen only a few times. This chain links TRBV19 with TRBJ1-1; 9 nucleotides match TRBD1. Germline CDR1 reads LNHDA; CDR2 reads SQIVND (reference sequence). This CDR3 comprises 15 residues. V trimming: 3 bases; J trimming: 2 bases; junction bases outside the gene matches: 4. The CDR3 sequence: CASSIGDRVNTEAFF. The CDR3 region has the DNA TGTGCCAGTAGTATTGGGGACAGGGTTAACACTGAAGCTTTCTTT.

The J gene is TRBJ2-1, the V gene TRBV5-1; D gene uncertain. V lost 5 bases to trimming and J lost 0 bases, with 9 bases between them. Looked up from germline, CDR1 is SGHRS and CDR2 is YFSETQ. The CDR3 covers 14 residues. CDR3 loop: CASREINSYNEQFF. The CDR3 DNA sequence: TGCGCCAGCAGAGAAATAAACTCCTACAATGAGCAGTTCTTC.

This clone was recorded a few times. The gene calls are TRBV7-2 and TRBJ2-7; no definite D call. Germline CDR1 SGHTA, CDR2 FQGNSA. Trimming took 5 bases from V and 0 from J, leaving 2 bases between them. The CDR3 extends over 11 amino acids. The CDR3 here is CASSNSYEQYF. The CDR3 DNA reads as TGTGCCAGCAGCAACTCCTACGAGCAGTACTTC.

This chain links TRBV6-1 with TRBJ1-5; no clear D gene. Germline loops: CDR1 MNHNS, CDR2 SASEGT. The CDR3 is 13 amino acids. V was clipped by 8 bases and J by 1 base, with 9 bases between them. The CDR3 loop is CASHRESNQPQHF. The CDR3 region has the DNA TGTGCCAGCCATCGAGAAAGCAATCAGCCCCAGCATTTT.

The CDR3 protein is CASSPEPGLPAGTF. Written as DNA, the CDR3 is TGCGCCAGCAGCCCGGAGCCGGGACTGCCGGCGGGCACCTTC. The rearrangement links TRBV5-1 to TRBJ1-2, with TRBD1 as a possible D gene (5 bases). The germline V and J ends were trimmed by 4 bases and 13 bases, with 23 bases remaining between them. CDR3 length: 14 residues. Germline values: CDR1 SGHRS, CDR2 YFSETQ.

This clone was detected a few times. In nucleotides, the CDR3 is TGTGCCACCAGCAAACGACAGGGTTCTAGCACAGATACGCAGTATTTT. It is translated as CATSKRQGSSTDTQYF. The chain has TRBV15 and TRBJ2-3, with 7 bases matching TRBD1. There are 16 residues in the CDR3. CDR1 is LNHNV, CDR2 YYDKDF, per germline (reference sequence). The junction had 7 bases not matched to a gene; V was cut back by 4 bases and J by 0 bases.

This clone was counted a single time. The chain links TRBV5-1 to TRBJ2-1; D not resolved. The CDR3 covers 16 residues. Trimming stripped 2 bases from V and 5 bases from J, with 17 bases between. CDR1 and CDR2 from the germline V gene are SGHRS and YFSETQ. CDR3 protein: CASSLTPGLSDNEQFF. The CDR3, as DNA: TGCGCCAGCAGCTTAACCCCTGGCCTCAGCGACAATGAGCAGTTCTTC.

The chain uses TRBV27 and TRBJ1-2, with 12 bases fitting TRBD1. Germline V CDR1 and CDR2: MNHEY, SMNVEV (reference sequence). This CDR3 is 16 amino acids long. V dropped 4 bases and J dropped 8; count of bases not matched to a gene: 11. The CDR3 is CASSSWDRGRERGYTF. CDR3 bases: TGTGCCAGCAGTTCCTGGGACAGGGGGCGTGAGAGGGGCTACACCTTC.

The chain uses TRBV7-9 and TRBJ2-1; D not certain. Deletions cut 1 base from V and 10 bases from J, with 8 bases between. Germline-derived CDR1 and CDR2 are SEHNR and FQNEAQ (reference sequence). This CDR3 is built from 12 residues. CDR3 amino acids: CASSLGRLEQFF. As DNA, the CDR3 is TGTGCCAGCAGCTTAGGGCGGCTAGAGCAGTTCTTC.